The 28 T cell receptor beta chains given below trace back to one sample, sequenced in a study of blood T cell repertoires in COVID-19. Sequencing was performed with immunoSEQ multiplex PCR; in TCRdb, only in-frame clones are kept and a portion is missing. The data show about 77,000 clones, around 88% seen once. The sample consisted of peripheral blood. Receptors originate from a woman over 75 with acute or convalescent COVID-19.

This rearrangement joins TRBV18 to TRBJ2-3; D unresolved. The germline CDR1 and CDR2 sequences are KGHSH and LQKENI. This CDR3 is built from 14 residues. The ends were cut back, 5 bases at V and 0 bases at J, with 9 bases in the middle. CDR3 residues: CASSEERSTDTQYF. The CDR3 bases are TGTGCCAGCTCAGAGGAGAGAAGCACAGATACGCAGTATTTT.

V gene TRBV7-3 combines with J gene TRBJ1-1; unclear D gene. The CDR3 length is 13 residues. Germline CDR1 is SGHTA and CDR2 is FQGTGA. Trimming removed 1 base from V and 5 bases from J, with 8 bases in between. Here the CDR3 DNA reads TGTGCCAGCAGCTTAATGGCGGAAACTGAAGCTTTCTTT. The encoded protein is CASSLMAETEAFF.

The V call is TRBV5-1, the J call TRBJ2-3; 9 nucleotides align to TRBD2. Germline loops: CDR1 SGHRS, CDR2 YFSETQ. Trimming cost V 0 bases and J 2 bases; bases outside gene matches: 13. This CDR3 comprises 19 residues. CDR3 residues: CASSLVGPSGETLTDTQYF. In DNA, the CDR3 is TGCGCCAGCAGCTTGGTAGGGCCTAGCGGGGAGACCCTCACAGATACGCAGTATTTT.

V and J are TRBV11-2 and TRBJ2-2; a weak D match, TRBD2 (6 bases). This CDR3 has 14 amino acids. Germline CDR1 SGHAT, CDR2 FQNNGV. Trimming removed 8 bases from V and 5 bases from J, with 15 bases in between. CDR3 nucleotide sequence: TGTGCCAGCGGACCGACTAGATTTACCGGGGAGCTGTTTTTT. Its protein is CASGPTRFTGELFF.

This clone was detected only a few times. V and J are TRBV19 and TRBJ1-2; D is unclear. The V gene lost 3 bases and the J gene lost 1 base, with 6 bases spanning the gap. Looked up from germline, CDR1 is LNHDA and CDR2 is SQIVND (reference sequence). The CDR3 runs 13 residues. The CDR3 DNA sequence: TGTGCCAGTAGTATCGAGGGTAACTATGGCTACACCTTC. Translating gives CASSIEGNYGYTF.

The chain has TRBV6-1 and TRBJ1-2, with D unresolved. In germline, CDR1 is MNHNS, CDR2 SASEGT. V was shortened by 2 bases and J by 6 bases, with 10 bases between the two germline ends. CDR3 length equals 13 residues. The CDR3 reads CASSERIGDGYTF. DNA of the CDR3: TGTGCCAGCAGTGAACGGATAGGAGATGGCTACACCTTC.

This clone was detected only once. J is TRBJ1-4 and V is TRBV2; TRBD1 matches at 10 bases. The J segment lost 13 bases and the V segment lost 7 bases, leaving 15 bases of the junction unmatched. Germline V gives CDR1 SNHLY, CDR2 FYNNEI. This CDR3 is 15 amino acids long. The CDR3 DNA follows: TGTGCCAGCATCTCAACCCCGGGACAGGGGACGCGACTGTTTTTT. Residues: CASISTPGQGTRLFF.

This clone was detected once. At one boundary the junction diverges from the germline segment, which might be a read error. The chain is built from TRBV4-3 and TRBJ1-2; 11 bases are a match to TRBD1. The CDR3 contains 15 residues. Germline CDR1 is LGHNA and CDR2 is YSLEER. In DNA, the CDR3 is TGCGCCAGCAGCCAGGCGGTCGGGACAGGGGGTGATTCCATCTTC. The encoded protein is CASSQAVGTGGDSIF.

V is TRBV18 and J is TRBJ2-1; 7 bases fit TRBD2. The CDR3 is made up of 17 amino acids. V trimming: 3 bases; J trimming: 7 bases; junction bases outside the gene matches: 15. Germline values: CDR1 KGHSH, CDR2 LQKENI. The CDR3 nucleotides read TGTGCCAGCTCACCCCTAACCGGGGCGTCGGGAGGTAATGAGCAGTTCTTC. Protein product: CASSPLTGASGGNEQFF.

The rearrangement uses TRBV19 and TRBJ2-5; 9 positions match TRBD1. The CDR3 loop spans 12 amino acids. Per germline, CDR1 LNHDA and CDR2 SQIVND (reference sequence). With 11 bases clipped from V and 3 bases from J, the junction kept 4 bases outside the gene matches. The CDR3 bases are TGTGCCGACGGACAGGGGAAAGAGACCCAGTACTTC. Its translation: CADGQGKETQYF.

This clone came up once. This sequence joins TRBV5-6 and TRBJ1-2, with no clear D. V lost 4 bases, J lost 8 bases, and 18 bases lay in between. This CDR3 region has 14 residues. Germline V gives CDR1 SGHDT, CDR2 YYEEEE. The CDR3 region is CASSPAWEGTGYTF. The DNA of the CDR3 is TGTGCCAGCAGCCCCGCCTGGGAGGGAACGGGCTACACCTTC. Full variable domain (rest looked up from reference TRBV5-6 and TRBJ1-2): DAGVTQSPTHLIKTRGQQVTLRCSPKSGHDTVSWYQQALGQGPQFIFQYYEEEERQRGNFPDRFSGHQFPNYSSELNVNALLLGDSALYLCASSPAWEGTGYTFGSGTRLTVV.

The rearrangement joins TRBV5-8 to TRBJ2-3; 13 nucleotides match TRBD2. The CDR3 length is 16 residues. V shed 4 bases and J 2 bases; nucleotides not matched to a gene: 4. The germline gives CDR1 SGHTS, CDR2 YDEGEE. This CDR3 is CASSTGLAGTTDTQYF. CDR3 sequence (DNA): TGTGCCAGCAGCACGGGACTAGCGGGAACCACAGATACGCAGTATTTT.

The V and J genes are TRBV15 and TRBJ1-4; 7 bases fit TRBD1. CDR1 and CDR2 from the germline V gene are LNHNV and YYDKDF (reference sequence). This CDR3 contains 15 residues. After removal of 0 bases from V and 5 bases from J, the junction contained 3 bases not matched to a gene. The CDR3 sequence is CATSRDTQGNEKLFF. For the CDR3, the DNA is TGTGCCACCAGCAGAGATACACAGGGGAATGAAAAACTGTTTTTT. The full variable domain, with the rest looked up from reference TRBV15 and TRBJ1-4, is DAMVIQNPRYQVTQFGKPVTLSCSQTLNHNVMYWYQQKSSQAPKLLFHYYDKDFNNEADTPDNFQSRRPNTSFCFLDIRSPGLGDTAMYLCATSRDTQGNEKLFFGSGTQLSVL.

This clone is a singleton in its sample. V is TRBV29-1 and J is TRBJ2-7, with 8 bases fitting TRBD2. Germline CDR1 reads SQVTM; CDR2 reads ANQGSEA. This CDR3 is built from 16 residues. The J segment lost 1 base and the V segment lost 6 bases, leaving 14 bases of the junction unmatched. Written as DNA, the CDR3 is TGCAGCGTCGGGGGGATAACTAGCGGTCGATCCTACGAGCAGTACTTC. Translation: CSVGGITSGRSYEQYF.

This clone was seen a handful of times. This rearrangement joins TRBV15 to TRBJ1-1; D perhaps matches TRBD1 (6 bases). Per the germline V gene, CDR1 is LNHNV and CDR2 is YYDKDF (reference sequence). V lost 0 bases to trimming and J lost 6 bases, with 8 bases between them. CDR3 length: 13 residues. For the CDR3, the DNA is TGTGCCACCAGCAGAGACAAGGGGGCTGAAGCTTTCTTT. Translation: CATSRDKGAEAFF.

This clone was seen only once. The chain has TRBV3-1 (or the pseudogene TRBV3-2) and TRBJ1-2; unclear D gene. V was shortened by 0 bases and J by 6 bases, with 11 bases between the two germline ends. CDR1 and CDR2 (germline): LGHDT, YNNKEL (reference sequence). CDR3 length: 14 residues. The CDR3 is CASSQDVGENGYTF. The CDR3 bases are TGTGCCAGCAGCCAAGATGTCGGGGAAAATGGCTACACCTTC.

The rearrangement uses TRBV13 and TRBJ1-2, with TRBD1 as a possible D gene (6 bases). The CDR3 loop spans 15 amino acids. Germline V gene data show CDR1 as PRHDT and CDR2 as FYEKMQ (reference sequence). Trimming stripped 4 bases from V and 6 bases from J, with 18 bases between. The CDR3 nucleotides are TGTGCCAGCAGCTACCGACAGGACGGGCTGAATGGCTACACCTTC. Encoded protein: CASSYRQDGLNGYTF.

V is TRBV13 and J is TRBJ1-1, with 8 bases identical to TRBD1. This CDR3 contains 13 residues. Germline-derived CDR1 and CDR2 are PRHDT and FYEKMQ (reference sequence). Germline trimming cut 5 bases from V and 3 bases from J; bases unmatched to any gene: 2. CDR3 in DNA: TGTGCCAGCAGCCGACAGGGGTACACTGAAGCTTTCTTT. Protein sequence: CASSRQGYTEAFF.

This rearrangement joins TRBV7-3 to TRBJ2-1, with 10 bases fitting TRBD2. CDR1 is SGHTA, CDR2 FQGTGA, per germline. V trimming: 5 bases; J trimming: 7 bases; junction bases outside the gene matches: 8. The CDR3 is 15 residues long. The CDR3 bases are TGTGCCAGCAGCCAACTAGCGGGGATTGCGAATGAGCAGTTCTTC. Translating gives CASSQLAGIANEQFF.

This clone was seen a handful of times. CDR3 sequence: CASITDTEAFF. The CDR3 DNA sequence: TGTGCCAGCATCACTGACACTGAAGCTTTCTTT. The chain recombines TRBV28 with TRBJ1-1, with unresolved D. V lost 7 bases and J lost 3, with 6 bases in between. Germline CDR1 reads MDHEN; CDR2 reads SYDVKM. This CDR3 has 11 amino acids.

This clone showed up just a few times. The rearrangement links TRBV5-1 to TRBJ2-1, with 7 bases identical to TRBD1. Per the germline V gene, CDR1 is SGHRS and CDR2 is YFSETQ. The V and J ends lost 3 bases and 0 bases, in that order; junction bases with no gene match: 6. This CDR3 region has 16 residues. The CDR3 region is CASSSTGDSSYNEQFF. The CDR3 DNA reads as TGCGCCAGCAGCTCCACAGGGGATAGCTCCTACAATGAGCAGTTCTTC.

CDR3 region: CASSLRGATLFDEQFF. CDR3 DNA: TGTGCCAGCAGCTTGCGCGGGGCCACGCTTTTTGATGAGCAGTTCTTC. The chain has TRBV5-8 and TRBJ2-1; maybe TRBD2 (6 bases). The CDR3 spans 16 residues. CDR1 and CDR2 (germline): SGHTS, YDEGEE. V was trimmed by 1 base and J by 8 bases, leaving 19 bases between them.

The J gene is TRBJ1-5, the V gene TRBV11-2; no firm D call. Trimming shortened V by 8 bases and J by 0 bases, and 11 bases separated the two germline ends. The CDR3 extends over 14 amino acids. The germline gives CDR1 SGHAT, CDR2 FQNNGV. The CDR3 loop is CASSGGYSNQPQHF. CDR3 DNA sequence: TGTGCCAGCTCAGGAGGTTATAGCAATCAGCCCCAGCATTTT.

In this sample, this clone turned up a few times. This chain connects TRBV18 to TRBJ1-6; no definite D call. CDR3 length equals 16 residues. Germline lookup yields CDR1 KGHSH and CDR2 LQKENI. The V end was cut by 5 bases, the J end by 0 bases, with 11 bases between. CDR3 residues: CASSSLPSSYNSPLHF. The CDR3 bases are TGTGCCAGCTCATCATTGCCGAGCTCCTATAATTCACCCCTCCACTTT.

The V call is TRBV5-1, the J call TRBJ1-4; D is uncertain. This CDR3 spans 15 amino acids. Per germline, CDR1 SGHRS and CDR2 YFSETQ. The germline V and J ends were trimmed by 2 bases and 8 bases, with 16 bases remaining between them. This CDR3 reads CASSLSAAPQEKLFF. CDR3 sequence (DNA): TGCGCCAGCAGCTTATCAGCGGCCCCTCAGGAAAAACTGTTTTTT.

The CDR3 DNA reads as TGTGCCAGCAGCGAGGACACTAACAATCAGCCCCAGCATTTT. It codes for CASSEDTNNQPQHF. The V call is TRBV9, the J call TRBJ1-5; D may be TRBD1 (5 bases). Per the germline V gene, CDR1 is SGDLS and CDR2 is YYNGEE. Between the trimmed V and J ends, which lost 3 bases and 3 bases, there was a span of 10 bases. The length of the CDR3 is 14 residues.

The chain couples TRBV27 to TRBJ2-2; 9 nucleotides line up with TRBD1. The CDR3 spans 15 residues. V lost 5 bases and J lost 1; bases outside the gene matches: 2. CDR1 and CDR2 (germline): MNHEY, SMNVEV (reference sequence). CDR3 DNA sequence: TGTGCCAGCAGTCGGGACAGGGTGAACACCGGGGAGCTGTTTTTT. This encodes CASSRDRVNTGELFF.

This rearrangement joins TRBV7-6 to TRBJ2-7, with 8 nucleotides matching TRBD2. CDR3 size: 15 residues. V shed 5 bases and J 0 bases; nucleotides not matched to a gene: 6. In germline, CDR1 is SGHVS, CDR2 FNYEAQ. DNA for the CDR3: TGTGCCAGCAGCCTAACTAGCGGAAGCTCCTACGAGCAGTACTTC. Protein sequence: CASSLTSGSSYEQYF.